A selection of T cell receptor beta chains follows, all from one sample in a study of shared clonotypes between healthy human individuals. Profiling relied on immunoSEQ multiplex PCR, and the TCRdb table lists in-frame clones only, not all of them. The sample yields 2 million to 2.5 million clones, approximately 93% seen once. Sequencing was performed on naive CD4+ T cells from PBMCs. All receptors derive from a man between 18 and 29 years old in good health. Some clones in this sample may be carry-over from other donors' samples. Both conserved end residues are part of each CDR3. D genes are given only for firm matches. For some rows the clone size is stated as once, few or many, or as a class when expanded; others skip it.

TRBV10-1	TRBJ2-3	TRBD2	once	TGCGCCAGCAGTGAGCGGCGGGGACTAGCAGGGGATACGCAGTATTTT	CASSERRGLAGDTQYF
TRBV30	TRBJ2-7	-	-	TGTGCCTGGCTAGGACAGACTTCCTCCTACGAGCAGTACTTC	CAWLGQTSSYEQYF
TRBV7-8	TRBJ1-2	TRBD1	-	TGTGCCAGCAGCTTAATCACGGGACAGGGATCTAACTATGGCTACACCTTC	CASSLITGQGSNYGYTF
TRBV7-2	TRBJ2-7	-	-	TGTGCCAGCAGCTTAGGGACAGTAAACTACGAGCAGTACTTC	CASSLGTVNYEQYF
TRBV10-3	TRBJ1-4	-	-	TGTGCCATCAGTGACGGGGGCAGCTCTAATGAAAAACTGTTTTTT	CAISDGGSSNEKLFF
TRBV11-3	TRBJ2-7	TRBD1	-	TGTGCCAGCAGCTTAGACGGGACAGGTTACGAGCAGTACTTC	CASSLDGTGYEQYF
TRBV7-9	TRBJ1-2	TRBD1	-	TGTGCCAGCAGCCTATACTCTCAGTACCGAACAGGGGATAGCTATGGCTACACCTTC	CASSLYSQYRTGDSYGYTF
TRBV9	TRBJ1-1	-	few	TGTGCCAGCAGCGCCACCCCCTGGTCCGCTGAAGCTTTCTTT	CASSATPWSAEAFF
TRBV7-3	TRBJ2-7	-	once	TGTGCCAGCAGCGCAAGCCCCAGGGGCGATCTCTACGAGCAGTACTTC	CASSASPRGDLYEQYF
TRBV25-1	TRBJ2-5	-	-	TGTGCCAGCAGTGAATCCGGGGACCAAGAGACCCAGTACTTC	CASSESGDQETQYF
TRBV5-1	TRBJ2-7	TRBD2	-	TGCGCCAGCAGCTATATAGCGGGAGGGCCTTACGAGCAGTACTTC	CASSYIAGGPYEQYF
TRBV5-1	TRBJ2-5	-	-	TGCGCCAGCAGCCACGGGGAGGGGGGAGTAGAGACCCAGTACTTC	CASSHGEGGVETQYF
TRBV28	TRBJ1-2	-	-	TGTGCCAGCAGTCCGGGGGGCGAGGTCTCTGGCTACACCTTC	CASSPGGEVSGYTF
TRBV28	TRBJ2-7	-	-	TGTGCCAGCAACCCCTTTAATAGCGACGAGCAGTACTTC	CASNPFNSDEQYF
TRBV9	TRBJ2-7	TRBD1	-	TGTGCCAGCAGTCCGGGACAGCTTCGCACCTACGAGCAGTACTTC	CASSPGQLRTYEQYF
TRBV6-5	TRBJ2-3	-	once	TGTGCCAGCAGTTACTCGGCGGTAACAGATACGCAGTATTTT	CASSYSAVTDTQYF
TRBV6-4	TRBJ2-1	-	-	TGTGCCAGCAGCGCGCGGGGAACCTACAATGAGCAGTTCTTC	CASSARGTYNEQFF
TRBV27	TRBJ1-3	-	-	TGTGCCAGCGCTACCCCAGGCTCTGGAAACACCATATATTTT	CASATPGSGNTIYF
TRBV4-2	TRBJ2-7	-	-	TGTGCCAGCAGCCAAGAGCCTGGAGGGAGCGCAAGGGAGCAGTACTTC	CASSQEPGGSAREQYF
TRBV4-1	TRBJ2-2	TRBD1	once	TGCGCCAGCAGCCAAGACCTGACAGGGTTAGTGTCCACCGGGGAGCTGTTTTTT	CASSQDLTGLVSTGELFF
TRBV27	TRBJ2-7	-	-	TGTGCCAGCACTCCGAGCTCCTACGAGCAGTACTTC	CASTPSSYEQYF
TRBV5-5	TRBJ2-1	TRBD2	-	TGTGCCAGCAGCCCTGGACTAGCGGGAGACTACTACAATGAGCAGTTCTTC	CASSPGLAGDYYNEQFF
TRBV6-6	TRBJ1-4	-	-	TGTGCCAGCAGCCCTCGAGGTCAGGGAAATGAAAAACTGTTTTTT	CASSPRGQGNEKLFF
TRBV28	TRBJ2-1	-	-	TGTGCCAGCAGTTCACCGGCGGGGGGACAGGGCCCGTCGAATGAGCAGTTCTTC	CASSSPAGGQGPSNEQFF
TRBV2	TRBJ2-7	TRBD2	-	TGTGCCAGCAGTGAAGGGGCGGGAGAATACTACGAGCAGTACTTC	CASSEGAGEYYEQYF
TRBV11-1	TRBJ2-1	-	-	TGTGCCAGCAGCTTACAAGATAATGAGCAGTTCTTC	CASSLQDNEQFF
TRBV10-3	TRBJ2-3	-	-	TGTGCCATCAGGGAAACTGGCACAGATACGCAGTATTTT	CAIRETGTDTQYF
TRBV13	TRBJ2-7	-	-	TGTGCCAGCAGCTTAGCCAGGTACGAGCAGTACTTC	CASSLARYEQYF
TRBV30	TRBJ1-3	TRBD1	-	TGTGCCTGGAGTGTACCCGACAGGGGAGGAAACACCATATATTTT	CAWSVPDRGGNTIYF
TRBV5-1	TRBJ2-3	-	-	TGCGCCAGCAGCTTAGGACCCCTGGCCCCAGATACGCAGTATTTT	CASSLGPLAPDTQYF
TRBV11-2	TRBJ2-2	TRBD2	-	TGTGCCAGCAGCTCGAGGGTACTAGCGGGCTTGAACACCGGGGAGCTGTTTTTT	CASSSRVLAGLNTGELFF
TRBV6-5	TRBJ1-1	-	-	TGTGCCAGCAGTAACAGAGCAAAGAACACTGAAGCTTTCTTT	CASSNRAKNTEAFF